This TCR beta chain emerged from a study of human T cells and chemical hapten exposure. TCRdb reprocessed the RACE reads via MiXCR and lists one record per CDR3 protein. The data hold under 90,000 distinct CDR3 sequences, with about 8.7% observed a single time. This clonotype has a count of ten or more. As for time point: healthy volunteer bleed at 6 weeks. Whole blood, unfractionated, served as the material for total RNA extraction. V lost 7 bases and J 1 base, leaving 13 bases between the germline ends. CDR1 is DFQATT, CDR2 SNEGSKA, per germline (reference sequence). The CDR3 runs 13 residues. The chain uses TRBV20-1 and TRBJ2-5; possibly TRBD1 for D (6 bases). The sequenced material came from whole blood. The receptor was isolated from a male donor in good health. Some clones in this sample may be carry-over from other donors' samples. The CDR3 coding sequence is TGCAGTGAAAAACAGGGAGTCCAAGAGACCCAGTACTTC. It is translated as CSEKQGVQETQYF.